The T cell receptor (beta chain) described here comes from a study of T-cell memory formation after mild COVID-19. Study-level background: Among the donors, TCR clusters were largely specific to each donor.

One entry per CDR3 protein, called by TCRdb with MiXCR from the 5' RACE reads. The repertoire consists of 300,000 to 400,000 distinct CDR3 sequences, with 15% occurring once and the leading ten covering approximately 20%. Study-wide points: CD4+ bias marked clones expanding day 15 to 37, unlike balanced contracting clones. Cross-reactive memory seemingly joined, as some responding clones were found in pre-infection memory. Of the contracting clones, CD4+ ones lay mainly in CM and EM, and CD8+ ones in EMRA.

This clonotype has a count of ten or more. Its antigen is undetermined. The clonotype originates from a man aged 18 to 29 who had mild COVID-19 (a few samples of this study predate the infection). Cell type and time point are not known. The sample consisted of PBMCs or a T cell subset sorted from them (not recorded which).

The DNA for the CDR3 is TGTGCCAGCAGCCCAGGACTAGCGGGGGCAGATACGCAGTATTTT. This gives the protein CASSPGLAGADTQYF. The chain is built from TRBV7-3 and TRBJ2-3, with 13 bases matching TRBD2. The CDR3 covers 15 residues. The J segment lost 4 bases and the V segment lost 5 bases, leaving 3 bases of the junction unmatched. CDR1 is SGHTA and CDR2 is FQGTGA in the germline V gene.